The present entry profiles one T cell receptor (beta chain) with its context. The specificity of this receptor is unknown. Base qualities are not at hand, and no much larger clone is one base apart. This sample is part of a study of T cell responses to AZD1222 COVID-19 vaccine (dated by TCRdb to the early 2020s). For the study in its entirety: AZD1222 recipients with second doses at about 4 weeks or about 12 weeks were pooled, because spike-specific TCR depth and breadth did not differ between schedules. A total of over 230 trial participants underwent TCR sequencing, of whom nearly 210 received two doses of AZD1222 and 26 received two doses of the MenACWY control vaccine. Trial participants were enrolled into age subgroups of 18-55, 56-69 and 70-plus years, which contained approximately 150, 28 and 58 TCR-sequenced participants, respectively. On the study overall, not on this receptor specifically: Conclusions about previously exposed vaccinees were limited because only six AZD1222 recipients were SARS-CoV-2 seropositive at baseline. Most participants were white British and females outnumbered males, and the authors suggested that clonal diversity may have been underestimated. Because no day 14 peak-response samples were available, the repertoires could be characterized only after the peak T cell response. After two AZD1222 doses, spike-specific TCR breadth and depth were significantly higher than at day 0 and than in MenACWY recipients. Vaccine-associated CD4 TCRs spanned the whole spike protein, with dominant responses in regions 160-218 and 743-854. Epitopes outside the regions mutated in the B.1.351 and B.1.1.7 variants were reportedly recognized by nearly half of the unique spike-specific TCRs. In the small 56-69-year group, the increase in depth fell short of significance, most likely because of low power.

The time point label for this specimen denotes: baseline before first vaccination. Samples from vaccinated people were obtained from the UK trials COV001 and COV002, which included a single-blind randomized controlled phase 2/3 trial of AZD1222 (ChAdOx1 nCoV-19) in healthy adults. For TCRbeta chain sequencing, PBMC samples from trial participants were taken at day 0 and at day 28 after the second dose. The CDR3 regions of human TCRbeta chains were subjected to immunosequencing. The authors processed their data as follows. Repertoire TCRs were checked for matches against a reference library of SARS-CoV-2-specific TCRs that had been generated using the MIRA antigen-specificity platform. Breadth was defined as the fraction of unique TCRs that were SARS-CoV-2-associated, and depth was defined as the fraction of total T cells that were SARS-CoV-2-associated. Using the MIRA data, every spike-specific TCR was mapped to the spike region that the TCR reacted to and assigned to either a CD4 or a CD8 class. Log10-transformed breadth and depth values were compared by one-way ANOVA with Sidak's multiple comparisons tests. The source is immuneACCESS, and TCRdb retained only in-frame sequences with V and J called. Part of the clones is not carried over; for the studies checked, unresolved V genes explain less than half of this, and the remainder is unexplained. The DNA was the basis for D and trimming; V, J and clone size are from that table. The sample data list over 85,000 clones, and about 88% of these were observed just once. Of the sample, over 1.5% is held by the ten largest clones.

The germline V gene yields SGHRS for CDR1 and YFSETQ for CDR2. The CDR3 goes from the cysteine to the phenylalanine over 15 residues. Of the read, only the CDR3 DNA is kept; its 45 bases are in frame from base 1. V was cut back by 1 base and J by 6 bases, leaving a gap of 16 bases between them. The sequencing used peripheral blood, collected on day 0 of AZD1222 vaccination. The sequence is built from TRBV5-1 and TRBJ1-2; the D gene is perhaps TRBD1, on 6 matching bases. This clonotype was sampled from an adult in good health. CDR3 sequence: CASSLTAQGPDGYTF. The nucleotides read TGCGCCAGCAGCTTGACAGCCCAGGGGCCGGATGGCTACACCTTC.